This T cell receptor beta chain came from a study of OX40 agonist ivuxolimab in advanced cancers. Assay: immunoSEQ multiplex PCR; the TCRdb copy retains only in-frame clones and omits some. The data contain more than 20,000 clones, 70% to 85% of them singletons. The CDR3 consists of 15 residues. V was trimmed by 3 bases and J by 11 bases, leaving 22 bases between them. CDR1 is KGHSH and CDR2 is LQKENI in the germline V gene. The chain is built from TRBV18 and TRBJ2-5; tentative D call: TRBD2 (6 bases). Sequences were derived from CD4+ or CD8+ T cells sorted from blood, sampled in a trial of the OX40 agonist ivuxolimab. The clonotype comes from an adult with an advanced solid tumor such as melanoma, head and neck, liver or kidney cancer. CDR3 bases: TGTGCCAGCTCACCTGGTTCTCAGGGTAGCCGGGAGCAGTACTTC. This gives the protein CASSPGSQGSREQYF. Full variable domain (outside the CDR3, taken from reference TRBV18 and TRBJ2-5): NAGVMQNPRHLVRRRGQEARLRCSPMKGHSHVYWYRQLPEEGLKFMVYLQKENIIDESGMPKERFSAEFPKEGPSILRIQQVVRGDSAAYFCASSPGSQGSREQYFGPGTRLLVL.